This TCR beta chain stems from a study of siplizumab effects on memory and regulatory T cells. Whole-study findings and limits: For mappable alloreactive CD4+ clones, the mean Treg-derived fraction was around 64% with siplizumab and approximately 30% in controls.

Sequencing used immunoSEQ multiplex PCR; TCRdb keeps in-frame clones, though not all of them. Altogether about 110,000 clones are present, around 90% being singletons, with the ten largest covering 1% to 1.5%. Of note for this clone: Its antigen is unknown.

The CDR3 totals 16 residues. Germline loops: CDR1 LGHNA, CDR2 YNFKEQ. Trimming cost V 0 bases and J 0 bases, with 12 bases left between them. The chain carries TRBV4-2 and TRBJ2-7; the D gene is possibly TRBD1 (6 bases). The sequence was obtained from a human donor in good health. The sequenced sample was CD4+ T cells sorted from blood. In DNA, the CDR3 is TGTGCCAGCAGCCAAGAAGCAGGGGACCGCTCCTACGAGCAGTACTTC. Residues: CASSQEAGDRSYEQYF.